This T cell receptor beta chain was observed in a study of Ad26.COV2.S vaccination and SARS-CoV-2 variants. At the level of the study: Enrollment placed the donor in the COV1001 Ad26.COV2.S trial arm.

About this clone itself: The antigen is unknown.

General study findings and limits: Breadth measured for non-spike TCRs was similar across vaccine and placebo recipients.

Trimming pared 8 bases from V and 2 bases from J, leaving 6 bases between. The CDR3 contains 12 residues. Germline V gene lookup returns CDR1 SNHLY and CDR2 FYNNEI. As for treatment: around 19 received Ad26.COV2.S at low or high dose, single or two shots; roughly 5 received placebo; per-sample allocation not given. Sample collection was performed on day 63 after the first vaccine or placebo injection. Wuhan-strain spike was delivered by a replication-incompetent Ad26 vector. Using immunoSEQ multiplex PCR, the repertoire was profiled, and TCRdb retains in-frame clones only, with some absent. The sample lists 350,000 to 500,000 clones, about 90% occurring once.

The clonotype comes from a person aged 18 to 59 who received the Ad26.COV2.S COVID-19 vaccine or a placebo. The chain is built from TRBV2 and TRBJ1-4; D may be TRBD1 (6 bases). This sample comprised peripheral blood, obtained in a trial of Ad26.COV2.S vaccine versus placebo. In DNA form, the CDR3 reads TGTGCCAGCGGACAGACTAATGAAAAACTGTTTTTT. It yields the protein CASGQTNEKLFF. The variable domain in full, with the rest retrieved from reference TRBV2 and TRBJ1-4, is EPEVTQTPSHQVTQMGQEVILRCVPISNHLYFYWYRQILGQKVEFLVSFYNNEISEKSEIFDDQFSVERPDGSNFTLKIRSTKLEDSAMYFCASGQTNEKLFFGSGTQLSVL.